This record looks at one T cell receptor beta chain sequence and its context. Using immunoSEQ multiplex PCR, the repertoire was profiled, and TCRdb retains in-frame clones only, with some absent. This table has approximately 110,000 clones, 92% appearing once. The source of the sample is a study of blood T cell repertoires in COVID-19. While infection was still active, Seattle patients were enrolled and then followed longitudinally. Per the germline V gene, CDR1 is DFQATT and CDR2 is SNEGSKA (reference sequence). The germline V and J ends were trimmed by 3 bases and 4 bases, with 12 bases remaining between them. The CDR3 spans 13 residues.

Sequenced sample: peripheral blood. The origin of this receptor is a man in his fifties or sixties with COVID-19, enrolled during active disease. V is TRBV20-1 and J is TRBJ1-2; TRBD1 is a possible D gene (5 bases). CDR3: CSASRAGIYGYTF. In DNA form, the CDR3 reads TGCAGTGCTAGTCGGGCAGGGATCTATGGCTACACCTTC.